This T cell receptor (beta chain) was sequenced for a study of cytomegalovirus exposure and HLA in healthy donors (dated by TCRdb to about 2017). Turning to the overall study: A later analysis indicated that the roughly 130 validation repertoires were generated on the platform also employed for the roughly 730 repertoires of the first cohort. The aim of the study was to test whether cataloging public T cell receptors could identify signatures of past pathogen exposure. In addition to the first cohort of approximately 650 subjects, a separate validation cohort of 130 or so different subjects was used. To predict cytomegalovirus infection status, the study combined high-throughput TCR immunosequencing, statistical association of individual TCRs with disease status, and machine learning.

Separate from the roughly 700-subject first cohort, the validation cohort of 120 subjects was the group to which the donors belonged. Details on this clone: Its target antigen remains unknown. Within one base of it there is no much larger clone, and no base qualities were kept.

The receptor library was made with the immunoSEQ multiplex PCR assay. In the authors' own workflow: A statistical classification framework was developed to diagnose cytomegalovirus status using the catalog of TCR beta chain sequences. TCRdb obtained this table from immuneACCESS and retained in-frame rearrangements with V and J assigned. These tables miss some clones; where compared with another copy, unresolved V genes account for less than half of the shortfall, and the remainder is unexplained. For V, J and clone size, that table is used; D and trimming come from the DNA. Here the sample has about 200,000 clones; roughly 88% occur a single time. Together, the top ten hold 13% of the sample. At the junction V is shortened by 7 bases and J by 2 bases, with 8 bases in between. The germline V gene yields SQVTM for CDR1 and ANQGSEA for CDR2. The CDR3 runs 11 residues from the cysteine to the phenylalanine. The only DNA kept is the CDR3, 33 bases in frame from the first base.

Beyond this particular receptor, the publication reports: The validation cohort had no HLA typing available for a later analysis, so co-occurrence within that cohort was assessed over all 130 or so repertoires. Across donors, most TCR sequences were observed very rarely, whereas some public TCRs were present in many individuals. Subsequent analysis determined that TCRs grouped into clusters in the first cohort also showed a tendency toward co-occurrence across the approximately 110 validation repertoires, and 85% to 95% of cluster scores exceeded 0. Cytomegalovirus status was reported to be diagnosed by the classifier with high specificity and sensitivity in both the original and validation cohorts. A few of the identified cytomegalovirus-associated TCR beta chains were confirmed in vitro to be specific for cytomegalovirus antigens. According to the authors, the approach could potentially be generalized to other disease states and immunological phenotypes. A total of fewer than 200 TCR beta chains were listed by the study as associated with cytomegalovirus.

Sequenced: PBMCs. In this chain, TRBV29-1 is recombined with TRBJ1-1, with the identity of the D gene unclear. This TCR came from a woman aged 25 to 39 in good health and CMV-seropositive. The DNA is as follows: TGCAGCGGACACGTCAACACTGAAGCTTTCTTT. This encodes CSGHVNTEAFF.